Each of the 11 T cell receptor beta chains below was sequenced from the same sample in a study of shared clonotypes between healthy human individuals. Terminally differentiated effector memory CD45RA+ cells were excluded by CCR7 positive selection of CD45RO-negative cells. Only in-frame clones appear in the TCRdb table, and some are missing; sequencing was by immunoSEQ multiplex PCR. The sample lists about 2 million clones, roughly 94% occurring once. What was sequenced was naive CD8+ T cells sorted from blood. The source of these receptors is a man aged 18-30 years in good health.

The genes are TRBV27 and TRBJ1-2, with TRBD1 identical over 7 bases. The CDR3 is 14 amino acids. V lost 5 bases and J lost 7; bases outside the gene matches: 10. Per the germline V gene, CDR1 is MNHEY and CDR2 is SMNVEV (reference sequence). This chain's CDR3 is CASSPGTDKLGYTF. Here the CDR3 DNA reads TGTGCCAGCAGTCCCGGGACAGACAAACTTGGCTACACCTTC.

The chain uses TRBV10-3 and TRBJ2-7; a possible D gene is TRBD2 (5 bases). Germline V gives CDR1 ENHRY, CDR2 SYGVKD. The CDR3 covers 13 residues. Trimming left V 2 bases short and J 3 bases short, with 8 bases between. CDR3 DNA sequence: TGTGCCATCAGTGAGCAACTAGTCTACGAGCAGTACTTC. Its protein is CAISEQLVYEQYF.

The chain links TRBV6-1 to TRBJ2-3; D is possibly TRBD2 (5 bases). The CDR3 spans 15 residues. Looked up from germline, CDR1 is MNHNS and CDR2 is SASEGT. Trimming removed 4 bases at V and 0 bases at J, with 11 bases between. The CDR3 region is CASSADDYSTDTQYF. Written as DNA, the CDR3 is TGTGCCAGCAGTGCGGACGACTACAGCACAGATACGCAGTATTTT.

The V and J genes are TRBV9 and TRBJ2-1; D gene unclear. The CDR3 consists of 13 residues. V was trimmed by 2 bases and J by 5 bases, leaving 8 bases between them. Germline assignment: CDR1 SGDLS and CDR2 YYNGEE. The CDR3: CASSVGIHNEQFF. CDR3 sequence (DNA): TGTGCCAGCAGCGTGGGGATTCACAATGAGCAGTTCTTC.

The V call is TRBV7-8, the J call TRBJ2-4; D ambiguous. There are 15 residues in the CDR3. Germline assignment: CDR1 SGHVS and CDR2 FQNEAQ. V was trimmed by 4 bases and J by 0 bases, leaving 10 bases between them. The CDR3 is CASSSPGLAKNIQYF. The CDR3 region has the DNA TGTGCCAGCAGCTCGCCAGGCCTAGCCAAAAACATTCAGTACTTC.

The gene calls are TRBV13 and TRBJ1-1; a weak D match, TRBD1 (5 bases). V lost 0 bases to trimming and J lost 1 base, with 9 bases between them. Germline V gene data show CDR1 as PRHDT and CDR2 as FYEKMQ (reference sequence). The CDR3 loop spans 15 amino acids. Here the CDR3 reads CASSLGYTGNTEAFF. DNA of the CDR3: TGTGCCAGCAGCTTAGGCTATACAGGGAACACTGAAGCTTTCTTT.

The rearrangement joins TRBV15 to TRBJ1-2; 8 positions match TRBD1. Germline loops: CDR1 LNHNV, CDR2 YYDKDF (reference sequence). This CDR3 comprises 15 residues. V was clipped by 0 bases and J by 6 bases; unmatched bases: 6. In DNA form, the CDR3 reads TGTGCCACCAGCAGAGATCTGGGACAGGCCCATGGCTACACCTTC. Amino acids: CATSRDLGQAHGYTF.

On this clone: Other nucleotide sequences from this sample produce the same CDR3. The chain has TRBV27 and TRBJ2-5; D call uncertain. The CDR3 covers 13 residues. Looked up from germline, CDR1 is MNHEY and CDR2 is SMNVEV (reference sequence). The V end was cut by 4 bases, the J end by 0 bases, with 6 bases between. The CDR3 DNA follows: TGTGCCAGCAGTTCCTTGTACCAAGAGACCCAGTACTTC. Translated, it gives CASSSLYQETQYF.

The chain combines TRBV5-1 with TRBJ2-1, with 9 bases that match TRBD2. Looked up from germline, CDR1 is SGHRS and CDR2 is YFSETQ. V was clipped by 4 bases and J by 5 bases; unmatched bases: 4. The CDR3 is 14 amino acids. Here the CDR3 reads CASSQAGGNNEQFF. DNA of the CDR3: TGCGCCAGCAGCCAGGCGGGAGGGAACAATGAGCAGTTCTTC.

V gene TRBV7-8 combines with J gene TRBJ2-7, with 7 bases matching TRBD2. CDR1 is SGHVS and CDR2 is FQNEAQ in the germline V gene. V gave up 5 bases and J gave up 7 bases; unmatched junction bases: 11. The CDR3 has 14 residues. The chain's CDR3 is CASSQSSGAFEQYF. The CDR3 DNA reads TGTGCCAGCAGCCAGTCTAGCGGAGCCTTTGAGCAGTACTTC.

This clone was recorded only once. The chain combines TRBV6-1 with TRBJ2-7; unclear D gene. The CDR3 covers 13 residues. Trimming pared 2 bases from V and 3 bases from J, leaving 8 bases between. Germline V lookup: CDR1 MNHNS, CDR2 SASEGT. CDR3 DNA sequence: TGTGCCAGCAGTGAATGGGTCCTCTACGAGCAGTACTTC. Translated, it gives CASSEWVLYEQYF.